The following is a T cell receptor (beta chain) sequence with its context. This sample is part of a study of blood T cell repertoires in COVID-19. The method was immunoSEQ multiplex PCR; TCRdb's version includes in-frame clones alone and lacks a portion of them. The sample lists some 320,000 clones; more than 70% were seen once. The germline V gene encodes CDR1 MGHRA and CDR2 YSYEKL. V was trimmed by 0 bases and J by 2 bases, leaving 12 bases between them. The CDR3 consists of 16 residues. The source material was peripheral blood. The chain links TRBV4-1 to TRBJ2-3; possibly TRBD2 for D (5 bases). This receptor was identified in a woman between 45 and 65 years old who had recovered from COVID-19. In DNA, the CDR3 is TGCGCCAGCAGCCAAGATCGAGCGGCATCCACAGATACGCAGTATTTT. It encodes CASSQDRAASTDTQYF.